A single T cell receptor (beta chain) is shown here with its context. The sample originates from a study of blood T cell repertoires in COVID-19. Overall study context: The analysed material was cDNA or gDNA that came from T cells, B-cell-depleted T cells, or PBMCs.

Participants were aged about 18 to 95 years, lived in some 23 US areas, and enrolled virtually. Each participant's cohort was designated according to participant-reported clinical history. Trimming took 4 bases from V and 4 from J; bases not matched to a gene: 9. CDR1 MGHRA and CDR2 YSYEKL come from the germline V gene. The CDR3 loop spans 16 amino acids. The data were produced by immunoSEQ multiplex PCR, yet TCRdb's version contains in-frame clones alone and is incomplete. The sample consists of roughly 290,000 clones, approximately 88% of them appearing once. The specimen sequenced was PBMCs or T cells enriched from blood (not recorded which). The TCR comes from a woman between 35 and 50 years old who had recovered from COVID-19. The chain links TRBV4-1 to TRBJ2-1; 8 bases line up with TRBD1. The CDR3 loop reads CASSRNPGQVYNEQFF. The CDR3 DNA sequence: TGCGCCAGCAGCCGTAACCCGGGACAGGTTTACAATGAGCAGTTCTTC.